The 18 T cell receptor gamma chains listed next were all sequenced from one sample in a study of gamma-delta T cells after stem cell transplantation. TCRdb re-called clones from the RT-PCR reads via CATT. The table lists around 5,000 gamma-chain clones, about 20% of them singletons. Sequences were obtained from gamma-delta T cells. All receptors come from a human donor. It is not recorded whose cells these are; they may come from a transplant donor.

The rearrangement uses TRGV9 and TRGJ1 or TRGJ2. The CDR3 covers 11 residues. Germline loops: CDR1 GITISATS, CDR2 ISYDGTV (reference sequence). The junction had 4 bases not matched to a gene; V was cut back by 3 bases and J by 8 bases. The CDR3 region is CALWEPNKKLF. CDR3 DNA sequence: TGTGCCTTGTGGGAGCCTAATAAGAAACTCTTT.

This clone came up a few times. The chain carries TRGV9 and TRGJP. Trimming took 2 bases from V and 4 from J; bases not matched to a gene: 8. This CDR3 contains 18 residues. The germline CDR1 and CDR2 sequences are GITISATS and ISYDGTV (reference sequence). CDR3 loop: CALWEDRSQELGKKIKVF. In nucleotides, the CDR3 is TGTGCCTTGTGGGAGGACCGTTCCCAAGAGTTGGGCAAAAAAATCAAGGTATTT.

In regard to this clone: Within the sample, other DNA sequences also encode this same CDR3. This rearrangement joins TRGV3 to TRGJ1 or TRGJ2. Germline assignment: CDR1 VTNTFY and CDR2 YDVSTARD (reference sequence). Losses at the gene ends were 1 base for V and 0 bases for J; bases not matched to a gene: 3. The CDR3 loop spans 14 amino acids. The DNA of the CDR3 is TGTGCCACCTGGGACAGTTTGAATTATTATAAGAAACTCTTT. Residues: CATWDSLNYYKKLF.

This clone has just one count. The junction shows a germline mismatch at one end, possibly a read error. J is TRGJ1 or TRGJ2 and V is TRGV3. This CDR3 comprises 12 residues. Per the germline V gene, CDR1 is VTNTFY and CDR2 is YDVSTARD (reference sequence). The CDR3: CATWDRRYVKLF. CDR3 coding DNA: TGCGCCACCTGGGACAGGCGGTATGTGAAACTCTTT.

This clone was seen a few times. This chain uses TRGV9 with TRGJ1 or TRGJ2. V dropped 3 bases and J dropped 0; count of bases not matched to a gene: 11. This CDR3 region has 16 residues. Germline V gives CDR1 GITISATS, CDR2 ISYDGTV (reference sequence). CDR3 DNA sequence: TGTGCCTTGTGGGAGTCGGACCAGTGGAATTATTATAAGAAACTCTTT. The encoded protein is CALWESDQWNYYKKLF.

This clone has just a few counts. This chain links TRGV9 with TRGJP. Germline loops: CDR1 GITISATS, CDR2 ISYDGTV (reference sequence). The V and J ends lost 5 bases and 4 bases, in that order; junction bases with no gene match: 2. This CDR3 has 15 amino acids. For the CDR3, the DNA is TGTGCCTTGTGGGTTCAAGAGTTGGGCAAAAAAATCAAGGTATTT. It encodes CALWVQELGKKIKVF.

The chain is built from TRGV3 and TRGJ1 or TRGJ2. The CDR3 length is 10 residues. J gave up 10 bases and V 6 bases, and 6 bases lay outside the gene matches. Germline assignment: CDR1 VTNTFY and CDR2 YDVSTARD (reference sequence). This chain's CDR3 is CATWWGKKLF. CDR3 DNA sequence: TGTGCCACCTGGTGGGGAAAGAAACTCTTT.

This clone was observed a handful of times. This sequence joins TRGV9 and TRGJ1 or TRGJ2. Germline V gene data show CDR1 as GITISATS and CDR2 as ISYDGTV (reference sequence). Losses at the gene ends were 3 bases for V and 2 bases for J; bases not matched to a gene: 4. The CDR3 is 13 residues long. The CDR3 protein is CALWESHYYKKLF. For the CDR3, the DNA is TGTGCCTTGTGGGAGTCCCATTATTATAAGAAACTCTTT.

The chain has TRGV5 and TRGJ1 or TRGJ2. The CDR3 covers 14 residues. The V and J ends lost 1 base and 0 bases, in that order; junction bases with no gene match: 3. CDR1 and CDR2 from the germline V gene are VINAFY and YDVSNSKD. CDR3 bases: TGTGCCACCTGGGACAGTGGGAATTATTATAAGAAACTCTTT. Translating it yields CATWDSGNYYKKLF.

V and J are TRGV5 and TRGJ1 or TRGJ2. This CDR3 is 12 amino acids long. Germline assignment: CDR1 VINAFY and CDR2 YDVSNSKD. Trimming removed 3 bases from V and 4 bases from J; junction bases left unmatched: 3. In nucleotides, the CDR3 is TGTGCCACCTGGGACGCGTATTATAAGAAACTCTTT. It specifies CATWDAYYKKLF.

The chain recombines TRGV8 with TRGJ1 or TRGJ2. Losses at the gene ends were 4 bases for V and 1 base for J; bases not matched to a gene: 4. This CDR3 comprises 13 residues. CDR1 VENAVY and CDR2 YDSYNSRV come from the germline V gene. The CDR3 loop is CATWEVNYYKKLF. For the CDR3, the DNA is TGTGCCACCTGGGAGGTAAATTATTATAAGAAACTCTTT.

By its share, this clone is medium-sized (0.01 to 0.1%). The rearrangement joins TRGV8 to TRGJ1 or TRGJ2. After removal of 4 bases from V and 13 bases from J, the junction contained 13 bases not matched to a gene. CDR1 is VENAVY, CDR2 YDSYNSRV, per germline. The CDR3 length is 12 residues. The CDR3 sequence: CATWDTGFLKLF. DNA of the CDR3: TGTGCCACCTGGGACACGGGTTTCCTAAAACTCTTT.

About this clone itself: A single base separates this from a much larger clone, so it may be a read error. The V call is TRGV9, the J call TRGJ1 or TRGJ2. Germline V lookup: CDR1 GITISATS, CDR2 ISYDGTV (reference sequence). Trimming at V came to 7 bases and at J to 9 bases, leaving 6 bases not matched to a gene. This CDR3 comprises 10 residues. CDR3 region: CALCLFKKLF. Here the CDR3 DNA reads TGTGCCTTGTGCTTGTTTAAGAAACTCTTT.

J is TRGJ1 or TRGJ2 and V is TRGV3. CDR1 is VTNTFY, CDR2 YDVSTARD, per germline (reference sequence). This CDR3 is built from 12 residues. V shed 0 bases and J 11 bases; nucleotides not matched to a gene: 7. The CDR3 DNA sequence: TGTGCCACCTGGGACAGGCGGATAGAGAAACTCTTT. Translated, it gives CATWDRRIEKLF.

The rearrangement joins TRGV5 to TRGJ1 or TRGJ2. Germline CDR1 and CDR2: VINAFY and YDVSNSKD. Trimming took 0 bases from V and 11 from J; bases not matched to a gene: 10. The CDR3 is 13 amino acids. CDR3 loop: CATWDRRSGEKLF. The CDR3 coding sequence is TGTGCCACCTGGGACAGGCGTTCAGGCGAGAAACTCTTT.

This clone was detected a few times. J is TRGJ1 or TRGJ2 and V is TRGV8. The CDR3 totals 12 residues. Germline V gene lookup returns CDR1 VENAVY and CDR2 YDSYNSRV. Trimming cost V 5 bases and J 2 bases; bases outside gene matches: 3. The CDR3 spells CATWGYYYKKLF. The CDR3, as DNA: TGTGCCACCTGGGGATATTATTATAAGAAACTCTTT.

With regard to this clone: Other DNA sequences in this sample translate to the same CDR3. The chain is built from TRGV4 and TRGJP1. J lost 0 bases, V lost 0 bases, and 4 bases had no gene match. Germline CDR1 reads EGSTGY; CDR2 reads YDSYTSSV. There are 16 residues in the CDR3. This CDR3 is CATWDGPDTTGWFKIF. The CDR3 nucleotides read TGTGCCACCTGGGATGGGCCCGATACCACTGGTTGGTTCAAGATATTT.

Remarks on this clone: Other nucleotide sequences in the sample specify the same CDR3. The chain joins TRGV9 to TRGJ1 or TRGJ2. The CDR3 contains 12 residues. The germline V gene has CDR1 GITISATS and CDR2 ISYDGTV (reference sequence). J gave up 7 bases and V 2 bases, and 5 bases lay outside the gene matches. This chain's CDR3 is CALWEGNYKKLF. The CDR3 DNA follows: TGTGCCTTGTGGGAGGGGAACTATAAGAAACTCTTT.